This T cell receptor (beta chain) was obtained from a study of OX40 agonist ivuxolimab in advanced cancers. Context from the whole study: The costimulatory receptor OX40 (CD134) was targeted by ivuxolimab, a fully human IgG2 agonistic monoclonal antibody. Partial responses were achieved by three dose-escalation patients, of whom one had hepatocellular carcinoma and two had cutaneous melanoma. The dose-escalation cohort was around 83% male with a mean age of about 65 years, ranging from about 20 to 80. Of the approximately 53 patients in dose escalation, approximately 20 had hepatocellular carcinoma, some 15 had melanoma, 9 had renal cell carcinoma and 9 had head and neck cancer. The paper covers the monotherapy dose-escalation part of the phase I ivuxolimab trial, which included N ≈ 54 patients. Prior anti-PD-1, anti-PD-L1 or anti-CTLA-4 therapy was permitted, and checkpoint inhibitors had been received by roughly two fifths of dose-escalation patients. Intravenous ivuxolimab was administered to patients every 2 weeks at six dose levels: 0.01, 0.1, 0.3, 1.5, 3 and 10 mg/kg. The point of sequencing TCRbeta in the periphery was to test whether ivuxolimab changed TCR sequence diversity and drove clonal T-cell expansion.

Overall study results and their limits: At doses from 0.1 to 3.0 mg/kg, clonal expansion was seen in both CD4+ and CD8+ blood T cells between baseline and week 6. Low levels of normalized T-cell clonal expansion were also seen in some nonresponding patients. Partial responders in the 0.1-3.0 mg/kg groups had among the lowest normalized peripheral clonal expansion, especially among CD8+ T cells. After ivuxolimab, more expanded clones were found on average in CD8+ T cells than in CD4+ T cells. Antigen specificity was not determined for the clonally expanded peripheral T cells.

As concerns this clone: The antigen it binds to is not known. No base-level quality is on record; no much larger clone is a single base apart.

Genomic DNA was isolated from the sorted cells so that the TCRbeta CDR3 region could be sequenced. The immunoSEQ Assay was used for sequencing of TCRbeta CDR3 regions. TCRdb carries this immuneACCESS record with in-frame sequences only. Its versions omit some clonotypes, under half of them owing to an unresolved V gene in the studies checked, with the rest unexplained. The sample profile shows more than 65,000 clones; over 80% of them were found once. The leading ten clones occupy around 6.4% of the sample. The CDR3 starts with the cysteine, ends with the phenylalanine, and has 15 residues. Only the CDR3 portion is preserved as DNA: 45 bases, with reading frame beginning at the first base. Looking up the germline V gene yields CDR1 SGHNT and CDR2 YENEEA. The trial excluded patients who had a history of autoimmune disease or who were on systemic immunosuppression. Peripheral blood for TCR sequencing was collected from all dose cohorts at baseline, on cycle 4 day 1, and on cycle 7 day 1. The samples were taken from a phase I, first-in-human, multicenter, open-label dose-escalation trial of ivuxolimab. Adults with locally advanced or metastatic melanoma, renal cell carcinoma, hepatocellular carcinoma or head and neck squamous cell carcinoma were enrolled in the trial. Before TCR sequencing, CD4+ T cells and CD8+ T cells from peripheral blood were sorted into separate populations.

This material consisted of CD4+ or CD8+ T cells sorted from blood, taken in a trial of the OX40 agonist ivuxolimab. The chain couples TRBV11-3 to TRBJ2-5; 8 junctional bases match TRBD1. Near its end, the DNA agrees better with TRBJ2-7, so the J call may be wrong. This TCR came from an adult with an advanced solid tumor such as melanoma, head and neck, liver or kidney cancer. The DNA sequence is as follows: TGTGCCAGCAGCTTAGGGCACAGGGGGACCAACGAGCAGTACTTC. This codes for CASSLGHRGTNEQYF.